This TCR beta chain was profiled in a study of shared clonotypes between healthy human individuals. Profiling relied on immunoSEQ multiplex PCR, and the TCRdb table lists in-frame clones only, not all of them. Counted here are under 120,000 clones, about 72% occurring once; the ten biggest clones make up around 25%. Notes on the study in general: Limitation of the genetic and exposure-history diversity represented came from the few donors. What naive subsets generally showed was a larger estimated richness than memory subsets showed. In this cohort, only blood was sampled, and tissue repertoires likely differ.

On this clone itself: The antigen remains undetermined.

Trimming left V 5 bases short and J 3 bases short, with 8 bases between. This CDR3 comprises 11 residues. The V gene's germline CDR1 is DFQATT and CDR2 SNEGSKA (reference sequence). Material for sequencing was memory CD8+ T cells sorted from blood. Subset indicated: CD45RO+ cells pooled with CCR7-negative TemRA cells. The rearrangement joins TRBV20-1 to TRBJ2-7; D not certain. This TCR came from a young woman in good health. This chain's CDR3 is CSAPYYYEQYF. CDR3 sequence (DNA): TGCAGTGCTCCTTATTACTACGAGCAGTACTTC.